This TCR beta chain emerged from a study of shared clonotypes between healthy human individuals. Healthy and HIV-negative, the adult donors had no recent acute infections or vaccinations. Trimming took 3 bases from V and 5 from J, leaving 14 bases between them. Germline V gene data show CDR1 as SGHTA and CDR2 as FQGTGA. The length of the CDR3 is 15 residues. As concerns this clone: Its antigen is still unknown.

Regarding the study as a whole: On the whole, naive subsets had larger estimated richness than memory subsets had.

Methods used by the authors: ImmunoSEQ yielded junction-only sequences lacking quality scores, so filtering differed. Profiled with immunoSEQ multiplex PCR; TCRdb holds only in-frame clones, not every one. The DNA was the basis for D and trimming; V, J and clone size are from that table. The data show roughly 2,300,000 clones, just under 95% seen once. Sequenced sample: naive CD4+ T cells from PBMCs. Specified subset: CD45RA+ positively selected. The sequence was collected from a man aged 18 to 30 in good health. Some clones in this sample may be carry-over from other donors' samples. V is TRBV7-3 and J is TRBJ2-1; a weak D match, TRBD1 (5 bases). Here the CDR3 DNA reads TGTGCCAGCAGCTTGGGCAGGGTGAGTCACAATGAGCAGTTCTTC. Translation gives CASSLGRVSHNEQFF. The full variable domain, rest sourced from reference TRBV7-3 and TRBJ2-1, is GAGVSQTPSNKVTEKGKYVELRCDPISGHTALYWYRQSLGQGPEFLIYFQGTGAADDSGLPNDRFFAVRPEGSVSTLKIQRTERGDSAVYLCASSLGRVSHNEQFFGPGTRLTVL.